The 16 T cell receptor beta chains below all came from one sample that was sequenced in a study of blood T cell repertoires in COVID-19. Generated by immunoSEQ multiplex PCR, the TCRdb table keeps only in-frame clones and is missing some. The sample records over 85,000 clones, 70% to 90% being singletons. Sequenced input: peripheral blood. These receptors were obtained from a human donor with acute or convalescent COVID-19. The donor label of this sample is uncertain.

The J gene is TRBJ2-5, the V gene TRBV20-1; 7 bases match TRBD2. The V gene end was trimmed by 3 bases and the J gene end by 9 bases; junction bases not matched to a gene: 19. The CDR3 has 16 residues. The germline V gene encodes CDR1 DFQATT and CDR2 SNEGSKA (reference sequence). As DNA, the CDR3 is TGCAGTGCTAGTTATAGTGGCCTAGCGGTCCTAGGGGCCCAGTACTTC. This sequence encodes CSASYSGLAVLGAQYF.

This chain connects TRBV5-1 to TRBJ2-5; 15 nucleotides line up with TRBD2. The germline V gene has CDR1 SGHRS and CDR2 YFSETQ. The CDR3 length is 16 residues. V lost 4 bases and J lost 2; bases outside the gene matches: 3. The CDR3 nucleotides are TGCGCCAGCAGCCAGGGACTAGCGGGGGGACAAGAGACCCAGTACTTC. It translates to CASSQGLAGGQETQYF.

The chain uses TRBV21-1 and TRBJ1-2; the D call of TRBD1 is as the table states it, not checked on the DNA. TRBV21-1 is flagged as a pseudogene. This CDR3 is built from 16 residues. CDR3 DNA sequence: TGTGCCAGCAGCAAAGCGGGGGGGACAGGGGCCTATGGCTACACCTTC. Protein product: CASSKAGGTGAYGYTF.

The chain has TRBV6-5 and TRBJ1-4; D not certain. There are 14 residues in the CDR3. CDR1 and CDR2 from the germline V gene are MNHEY and SVGAGI. Trimming removed 5 bases at V and 7 bases at J, with 14 bases between. CDR3 region: CASSPGLGAEKLFF. The DNA for the CDR3 is TGTGCCAGCAGTCCCGGCCTCGGAGCTGAAAAACTGTTTTTT.

This clone has just one count. The rearrangement joins TRBV6-5 to TRBJ2-2; 7 nucleotides agree with TRBD1. From germline, CDR1 is MNHEY and CDR2 SVGAGI. This CDR3 region has 15 residues. Trimming at V came to 6 bases and at J to 1 base, leaving 5 bases not matched to a gene. This CDR3 reads CASRMTGRNTGELFF. CDR3 in DNA: TGTGCCAGCAGGATGACAGGGAGGAACACCGGGGAGCTGTTTTTT.

The chain combines TRBV28 with TRBJ1-2; TRBD1 matches at 8 bases. Germline values: CDR1 MDHEN, CDR2 SYDVKM. The ends lost 5 bases at V and 6 bases at J; junction bases unmatched: 8. The CDR3 spans 14 residues. The CDR3 bases are TGTGCCAGCAGTACCCCCGACAGGGGCCATGGCTACACCTTC. Its translation: CASSTPDRGHGYTF.

The V gene is TRBV28, the J gene TRBJ1-4; 9 bases match TRBD1. This CDR3 is 15 amino acids long. With V trimmed by 6 bases and J by 4 bases, 6 bases remained unmatched. CDR1 MDHEN and CDR2 SYDVKM come from the germline V gene. This CDR3 reads CASSSGQGVNEKLFF. As DNA, the CDR3 is TGTGCCAGCAGCTCGGGACAGGGAGTTAATGAAAAACTGTTTTTT.

J is TRBJ2-5 and V is TRBV3-1 (or the pseudogene TRBV3-2); 8 bases agree with TRBD2. Germline CDR1 is LGHDT and CDR2 is YNNKEL (reference sequence). J was trimmed by 6 bases and V by 0 bases; bases with no gene match: 6. The CDR3 has 15 amino acids. The CDR3 protein is CASSQDLGGGKTQYF. The DNA for the CDR3 is TGTGCCAGCAGCCAAGACCTAGGCGGGGGGAAGACCCAGTACTTC.

The rearrangement joins TRBV6-2 or TRBV6-3 to TRBJ1-5; 11 positions match TRBD1. V lost 6 bases, J lost 7 bases, and 14 bases stayed unmatched. CDR1 and CDR2 (germline): MNHEY, SVGEGT. CDR3 size: 17 residues. CDR3 region: CASSDRPGTGGGQPQHF. CDR3 nucleotides: TGTGCCAGCAGCGACCGTCCCGGGACAGGGGGGGGGCAGCCCCAGCATTTT.

The V and J genes are TRBV9 and TRBJ1-1, with no clear D. CDR3 length equals 13 residues. Germline V gives CDR1 SGDLS, CDR2 YYNGEE. V lost 3 bases and J lost 1, with 7 bases in between. CDR3 protein: CASSARQNTEAFF. The CDR3 DNA sequence: TGTGCCAGCAGCGCTCGACAGAACACTGAAGCTTTCTTT.

J is TRBJ1-3 and V is TRBV28, with 8 bases aligning to TRBD1. Trimming cost V 4 bases and J 2 bases; bases outside gene matches: 7. CDR1 is MDHEN and CDR2 is SYDVKM in the germline V gene. The CDR3 is made up of 16 amino acids. The CDR3 DNA sequence: TGTGCCAGCAGTTCCCCCGACAGGGGCCCTGGAAACACCATATATTTT. Encoded protein: CASSSPDRGPGNTIYF.

The chain links TRBV7-3 to TRBJ2-3; perhaps TRBD2 as D (6 bases). The germline gives CDR1 SGHTA, CDR2 FQGTGA. V was shortened by 6 bases and J by 4 bases, with 17 bases between the two germline ends. There are 15 residues in the CDR3. The CDR3 sequence is CASRPTGGMADTQYF. The CDR3 DNA follows: TGTGCCAGCAGACCGACCGGGGGAATGGCAGATACGCAGTATTTT.

The chain joins TRBV25-1 to TRBJ2-7; the match to TRBD2 covers 15 bases. V dropped 7 bases and J dropped 0; count of bases not matched to a gene: 7. The CDR3 consists of 17 residues. Germline V gene lookup returns CDR1 MGHDK and CDR2 SYGVNS. The CDR3 protein is CASTGTSGGRSSYEQYF. In nucleotides, the CDR3 is TGTGCCAGCACCGGGACTAGCGGGGGGCGGAGCTCCTACGAGCAGTACTTC.

The chain couples TRBV4-2 to TRBJ2-7, with 8 bases identical to TRBD1. CDR3 size: 14 residues. V was pared by 1 base and J by 3 bases, with 2 bases of the junction left unmatched. Per germline, CDR1 LGHNA and CDR2 YNFKEQ. The CDR3 is CASSQGTGRYEQYF. CDR3 in DNA: TGTGCCAGCAGCCAAGGGACAGGGCGCTACGAGCAGTACTTC.

This chain connects TRBV6-5 to TRBJ2-3, with D possibly being TRBD2 (7 bases). Germline assignment: CDR1 MNHEY and CDR2 SVGAGI. V shed 6 bases and J shed 5 bases, with 18 bases lying between them. The length of the CDR3 is 15 residues. CDR3 sequence: CASSRVRGAVDTQYF. DNA of the CDR3: TGTGCCAGCAGCCGCGTCCGGGGGGCGGTAGATACGCAGTATTTT.

The V gene is TRBV3-1 (or the pseudogene TRBV3-2), the J gene TRBJ2-5, with D possibly matching TRBD2 (5 bases). V shed 4 bases and J shed 3 bases, with 12 bases lying between them. The CDR3 is 14 amino acids. The germline V gene encodes CDR1 LGHDT and CDR2 YNNKEL (reference sequence). The CDR3 loop reads CASSRSPAEETQYF. CDR3 DNA: TGTGCCAGCAGCCGTTCGCCAGCGGAAGAGACCCAGTACTTC.